This T cell receptor beta chain comes out of a study of regulatory T cells in long-lasting Graves disease. In germline, CDR1 is LGHDT, CDR2 YNNKEL (reference sequence). V dropped 4 bases and J dropped 0; count of bases not matched to a gene: 7. There are 18 residues in the CDR3. Sample time point: newly diagnosed GD, antithyroid drugs for less than 3 months. PBMC RNA was the source of the TCR library. A word on this clonotype: Antigen specificity is unknown.

Study-wide points: Newly diagnosed patients had higher TCR diversity than persistent Graves' patients did. Favoring TRBV28, TRBJ1-2 and TRBJ2-5 was a feature seen in persistent disease.

Arm-PCR of CDR3 regions and iRepertoire HTBI primers were the basis on which TCR beta libraries were built. One entry per CDR3 protein, called by TCRdb with MiXCR from the multiplex PCR reads. In the table there are hundreds of thousands of distinct CDR3 sequences, approximately 15% of which are singletons. The sample was also reused in another study, on T cells in Graves' hyperthyroidism and ophthalmopathy.

The material was peripheral blood mononuclear cells (PBMCs), obtained at new diagnosis, from a patient treated with antithyroid drugs. The TCR originated in a woman in her 30s with Graves disease. The chain couples TRBV3-1 to TRBJ2-6; 9 positions match TRBD1. CDR3 nucleotides: TGTGCCAGCAGCCGTAGGGACAGGGTCACCTCTGGGGCCAACGTCCTGACTTTC. Amino acid sequence: CASSRRDRVTSGANVLTF. The full variable domain, rest sourced from reference TRBV3-1 and TRBJ2-6, is DTAVSQTPKYLVTQMGNDKSIKCEQNLGHDTMYWYKQDSKKFLKIMFSYNNKELIINETVPNRFSPKSPDKAHLNLHINSLELGDSAVYFCASSRRDRVTSGANVLTFGAGSRLTVL.